The 10 T cell receptor beta chains in this list originate from one sample, sequenced in a study of shared clonotypes between healthy human individuals. Sequencing used immunoSEQ multiplex PCR; TCRdb keeps in-frame clones, though not all of them. Of fewer than 2.5 million clones listed, 80% to 95% are singletons. The sample taken for sequencing was naive CD4+ T cells from PBMCs. Subset of the sample: CD45RA+ positively selected. The receptors were gathered from a man between 18 and 35 years old in good health. Some clones in this sample may be carry-over from other donors' samples.

This rearrangement joins TRBV6-6 to TRBJ1-2, with 8 bases lining up with TRBD1. CDR1 MNHNY and CDR2 SVGAGI come from the germline V gene (reference sequence). The junction had 7 bases not matched to a gene; V was cut back by 1 base and J by 6 bases. The CDR3 is made up of 15 amino acids. The CDR3 loop is CASSYLTGVKDGYTF. CDR3 nucleotide sequence: TGTGCCAGCAGTTACTTGACAGGGGTTAAGGATGGCTACACCTTC.

This chain links TRBV28 with TRBJ1-3; D remains ambiguous. V shed 4 bases and J shed 4 bases, with 11 bases lying between them. CDR1 and CDR2 from the germline V gene are MDHEN and SYDVKM. The CDR3 has 14 residues. CDR3 loop: CASSYSPVGNTIYF. The DNA of the CDR3 is TGTGCCAGCAGTTATTCCCCTGTGGGAAACACCATATATTTT.

This rearrangement joins TRBV5-4 to TRBJ2-3; 7 bases map to TRBD1. There are 15 residues in the CDR3. J gave up 6 bases and V 4 bases, and 11 bases lay outside the gene matches. The germline gives CDR1 SGHNT, CDR2 YYREEE (reference sequence). DNA of the CDR3: TGTGCCAGCAGCCGCCGGGACAGCGATCGGGATACGCAGTATTTT. The encoded protein is CASSRRDSDRDTQYF.

The V call is TRBV7-3, the J call TRBJ2-1; 9 nucleotides line up with TRBD1. CDR3 length: 16 amino acids. Looked up from germline, CDR1 is SGHTA and CDR2 is FQGTGA. The J segment lost 6 bases and the V segment lost 2 bases, leaving 8 bases of the junction unmatched. The CDR3 DNA follows: TGTGCCAGCAGCTTATCCGGGACAGGGAGGTTCAATGAGCAGTTCTTC. This codes for CASSLSGTGRFNEQFF.

J is TRBJ2-7 and V is TRBV15; TRBD1 aligns across 9 bases. This CDR3 comprises 15 residues. From germline, CDR1 is LNHNV and CDR2 YYDKDF (reference sequence). V dropped 0 bases and J dropped 7; count of bases not matched to a gene: 7. CDR3 in amino acids: CATSRDRDRVSEQYF. The CDR3 coding sequence is TGTGCCACCAGCAGAGATCGGGACAGGGTTTCGGAGCAGTACTTC.

The chain links TRBV10-3 to TRBJ2-5; possibly TRBD1 for D (6 bases). The germline V and J ends were trimmed by 10 bases and 5 bases, with 17 bases remaining between them. CDR1 is ENHRY, CDR2 SYGVKD, per germline. The CDR3 runs 13 residues. This CDR3 reads CATGDRPRETQYF. DNA of the CDR3: TGTGCCACCGGAGACAGGCCGCGGGAGACCCAGTACTTC.

The chain couples TRBV2 to TRBJ2-5; D gene uncertain. Germline CDR1 SNHLY, CDR2 FYNNEI. V lost 5 bases and J lost 5, with 9 bases in between. The CDR3 has 12 residues. DNA of the CDR3: TGTGCCAGCAGTTACTCGCGGGAGACCCAGTACTTC. Its translation: CASSYSRETQYF.

This chain's CDR3 is CASSYSSGYQETQYF. The CDR3 nucleotides read TGTGCCAGCAGTTACTCGAGCGGTTACCAAGAGACCCAGTACTTC. This sequence joins TRBV6-5 and TRBJ2-5, with D maybe TRBD2 (5 bases). The CDR3 extends over 15 amino acids. CDR1 is MNHEY, CDR2 SVGAGI, per germline. Trimming removed 0 bases at V and 0 bases at J, with 8 bases between.

The chain has TRBV9 and TRBJ1-4; 10 nucleotides align to TRBD1. Germline trimming cut 3 bases from V and 6 bases from J; bases unmatched to any gene: 5. Germline-derived CDR1 and CDR2 are SGDLS and YYNGEE. The CDR3 is made up of 15 amino acids. The CDR3 bases are TGTGCCAGCAGCGCGATGACAGGGGGCGATGAAAAACTGTTTTTT. Encoded protein: CASSAMTGGDEKLFF.

J is TRBJ2-2 and V is TRBV6-4; 7 bases line up with TRBD2. V dropped 1 base and J dropped 6; count of bases not matched to a gene: 5. In germline, CDR1 is MRHNA, CDR2 SNTAGT. This CDR3 comprises 15 residues. The CDR3 nucleotides are TGTGCCAGCAGTGACTTCGCGGGAGACCCCGGGGAGCTGTTTTTT. It codes for CASSDFAGDPGELFF.